This T cell receptor beta chain was captured in a study of blood T cell repertoires in COVID-19. Study-level information: Sites in the United States, Italy and Spain provided acute and convalescent COVID-19 samples. The cDNA or gDNA used as material had been derived from T cells, B-cell-depleted T cells, or PBMCs.

Original processing methods: From reference gene primer amplification, estimates of nucleated cell counts were derived. TCRdb's table, derived via immunoSEQ multiplex PCR, lists solely in-frame clones and lacks some. Clone size and the V and J calls come from that table; the DNA yielded D and trimming. Counted here are around 190,000 clones, over 70% occurring once; the ten biggest clones make up 6.9%. The CDR3 extends over 18 amino acids. CDR1 is SGDLS, CDR2 YYNGEE, per germline. The germline V and J ends were trimmed by 0 bases and 0 bases, with 16 bases remaining between them. The chain couples TRBV9 to TRBJ2-1, with unresolved D. Sequencing input: peripheral blood. This clonotype was obtained from a man aged 55 to 70 with acute or convalescent COVID-19. The CDR3 sequence: CASSVDLQSLSSYNEQFF. DNA for the CDR3: TGTGCCAGCAGCGTAGACTTACAGAGCCTTAGCTCCTACAATGAGCAGTTCTTC.